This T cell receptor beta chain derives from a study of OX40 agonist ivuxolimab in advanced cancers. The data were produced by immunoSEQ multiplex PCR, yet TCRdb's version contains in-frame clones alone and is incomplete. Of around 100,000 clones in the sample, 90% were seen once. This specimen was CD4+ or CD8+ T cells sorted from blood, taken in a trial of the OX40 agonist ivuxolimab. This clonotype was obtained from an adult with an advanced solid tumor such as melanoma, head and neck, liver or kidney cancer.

CDR3 region: CASSPGARVRTDTQYF. CDR3 sequence (DNA): TGTGCCAGCAGCCCAGGGGCACGGGTTAGAACAGATACGCAGTATTTT. The rearrangement uses TRBV27 and TRBJ2-3, with a possible D match to TRBD1 (6 bases). Germline V gene data show CDR1 as MNHEY and CDR2 as SMNVEV (reference sequence). Trimming pared 6 bases from V and 3 bases from J, leaving 19 bases between. The CDR3 has 16 residues.